One sample yielded the 8 T cell receptor beta chains listed below, sequenced in a study of radiation and T cells in renal cell carcinoma. The time point is: baseline pretreatment blood. Treatment noted: 15 Gy SBRT to primary tumor, nephrectomy 4 weeks later. Produced via immunoSEQ multiplex PCR; TCRdb's table is partial and in-frame only. Here the sample spans some 100,000 clones, about four fifths being singletons. Specimen: blood, collected from a patient whose treatment included radiotherapy and nephrectomy. The receptors come from a man aged 55 to 69 with renal cell carcinoma.

The chain links TRBV6-6 to TRBJ2-7, with D possibly being TRBD1 or TRBD2 (5 bases each). The V gene lost 6 bases and the J gene lost 3 bases, with 9 bases spanning the gap. There are 12 residues in the CDR3. The V gene's germline CDR1 is MNHNY and CDR2 SVGAGI (reference sequence). As DNA, the CDR3 is TGTGCCAGCAGAAGGGGAGTCTACGAGCAGTACTTC. It specifies CASRRGVYEQYF.

The chain joins TRBV9 to TRBJ2-7, with TRBD1 identical over 7 bases. This CDR3 is built from 13 residues. With 3 bases clipped from V and 3 bases from J, the junction kept 3 bases outside the gene matches. Germline loops: CDR1 SGDLS, CDR2 YYNGEE. CDR3 sequence: CASSDRDSYEQYF. The CDR3 DNA reads as TGTGCCAGCAGCGACCGGGACAGCTACGAGCAGTACTTC.

This sequence joins TRBV2 and TRBJ2-1, with 7 positions matching TRBD1. Germline lookup yields CDR1 SNHLY and CDR2 FYNNEI. With 6 bases clipped from V and 0 bases from J, the junction kept 8 bases outside the gene matches. The CDR3 totals 16 residues. CDR3 DNA sequence: TGTGCCAGCAGCCTCGGACAGGTAGTCTCCTACAATGAGCAGTTCTTC. It translates to CASSLGQVVSYNEQFF.

The chain couples TRBV19 to TRBJ2-7; weak D call: TRBD2 (6 bases). Germline V gene sequence: CDR1 LNHDA, CDR2 SQIVND (reference sequence). The CDR3 consists of 15 residues. V was cut by 3 bases and J by 6 bases, with 18 bases left in between. The CDR3 region has the DNA TGTGCCAGTAGTATCGGGGGAACGGGCAAACCCGAGCAGTACTTC. Its translation is CASSIGGTGKPEQYF.

This clone came up a few times. The J gene is TRBJ1-1, the V gene TRBV30; 10 bases map to TRBD1. Germline loops: CDR1 GTSNPN, CDR2 SVGIG (reference sequence). The V and J ends lost 3 bases and 11 bases, in that order; junction bases with no gene match: 9. The CDR3 totals 13 residues. The CDR3 DNA is TGTGCCTGGAGGACGGACAGGGGGGTCAGGGCTTTCTTT. This gives the protein CAWRTDRGVRAFF.

The rearrangement uses TRBV27 and TRBJ2-7; TRBD1 matches at 8 bases. The CDR3 runs 14 residues. V lost 6 bases, J lost 3 bases, and 7 bases stayed unmatched. Germline-derived CDR1 and CDR2 are MNHEY and SMNVEV (reference sequence). CDR3 coding DNA: TGTGCCAGCAGCCGATTAGGGACAGGCTACGAGCAGTACTTC. Encoded protein: CASSRLGTGYEQYF.

V usage is TRBV7-2 and J usage is TRBJ2-2; weak D call: TRBD2 (6 bases). V lost 2 bases, J lost 4 bases, and 14 bases lay in between. This CDR3 has 16 residues. CDR1 is SGHTA and CDR2 is FQGNSA in the germline V gene. The CDR3 DNA sequence: TGTGCCAGCAGCTTAATCTCGGGAGTCGGCACCGGGGAGCTGTTTTTT. This sequence encodes CASSLISGVGTGELFF.

V is TRBV6-5 and J is TRBJ2-5; 8 bases are shared with TRBD1. J gave up 5 bases and V 4 bases, and 9 bases lay outside the gene matches. Germline V gene data show CDR1 as MNHEY and CDR2 as SVGAGI. The CDR3 spans 15 residues. As DNA, the CDR3 is TGTGCCAGCAGTTCCCGACAGGGGCTTGCGGAGACCCAGTACTTC. It codes for CASSSRQGLAETQYF.